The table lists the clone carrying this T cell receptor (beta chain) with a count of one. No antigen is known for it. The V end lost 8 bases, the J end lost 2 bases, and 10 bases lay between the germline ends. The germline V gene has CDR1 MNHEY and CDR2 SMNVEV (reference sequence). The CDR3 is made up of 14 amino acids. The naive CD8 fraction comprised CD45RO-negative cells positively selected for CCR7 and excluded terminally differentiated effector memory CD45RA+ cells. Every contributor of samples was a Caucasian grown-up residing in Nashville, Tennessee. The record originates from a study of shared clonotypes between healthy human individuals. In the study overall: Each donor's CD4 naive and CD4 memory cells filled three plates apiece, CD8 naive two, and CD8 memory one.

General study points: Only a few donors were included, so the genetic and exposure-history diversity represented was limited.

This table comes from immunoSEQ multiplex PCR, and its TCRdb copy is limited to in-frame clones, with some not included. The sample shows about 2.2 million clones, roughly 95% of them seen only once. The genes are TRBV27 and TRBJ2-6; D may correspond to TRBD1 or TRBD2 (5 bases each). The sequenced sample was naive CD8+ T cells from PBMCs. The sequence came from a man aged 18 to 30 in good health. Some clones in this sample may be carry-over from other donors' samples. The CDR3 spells CASRVGAGANVLTF. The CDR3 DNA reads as TGTGCCAGCCGGGTGGGGGCTGGGGCCAACGTCCTGACTTTC.